This TCR beta chain originates from a study of CD4 and CD8 cells across lung adenocarcinoma regions. With 7 bases clipped from V and 12 bases from J, the junction kept 12 bases outside the gene matches. Germline CDR1 MNHNS, CDR2 SASEGT. CDR3 length: 13 residues. TCRdb itself ran the PCR reads through MiXCR, one entry per CDR3 protein. The sample carries 9,500 to 11,000 distinct CDR3 sequences, approximately 58% recorded once. Donors had localized lung adenocarcinoma, a non-small cell lung cancer. The clonotype originates from a male donor with lung adenocarcinoma. The CD4 and CD8 labels of this study may be unreliable. Sequencing was done on a sample of CD8+ T cells from the margin of a lung tumor. This chain connects TRBV6-1 to TRBJ2-3; 8 bases match TRBD2. The CDR3 loop reads CASTPLREDSQYF. CDR3 nucleotide sequence: TGTGCCAGCACCCCTTTGCGGGAGGACTCTCAGTATTTT.